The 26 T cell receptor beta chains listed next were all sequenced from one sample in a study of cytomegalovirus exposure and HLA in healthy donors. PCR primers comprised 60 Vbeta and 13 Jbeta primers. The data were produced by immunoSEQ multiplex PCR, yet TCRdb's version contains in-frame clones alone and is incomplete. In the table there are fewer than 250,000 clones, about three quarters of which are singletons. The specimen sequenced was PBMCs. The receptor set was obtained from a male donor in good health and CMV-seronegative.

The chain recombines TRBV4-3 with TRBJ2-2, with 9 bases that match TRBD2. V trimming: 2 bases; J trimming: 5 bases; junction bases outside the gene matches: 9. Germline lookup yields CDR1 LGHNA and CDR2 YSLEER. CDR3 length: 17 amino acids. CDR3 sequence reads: CASSQFRAGGRTGELFF. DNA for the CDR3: TGCGCCAGCAGCCAATTCCGAGCGGGAGGACGGACCGGGGAGCTGTTTTTT.

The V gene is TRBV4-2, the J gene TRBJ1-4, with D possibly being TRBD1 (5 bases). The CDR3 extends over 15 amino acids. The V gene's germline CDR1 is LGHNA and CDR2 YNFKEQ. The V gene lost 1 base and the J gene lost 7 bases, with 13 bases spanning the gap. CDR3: CASSQGGGISEKLFF. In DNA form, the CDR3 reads TGTGCCAGCAGCCAAGGGGGGGGTATAAGTGAAAAACTGTTTTTT.

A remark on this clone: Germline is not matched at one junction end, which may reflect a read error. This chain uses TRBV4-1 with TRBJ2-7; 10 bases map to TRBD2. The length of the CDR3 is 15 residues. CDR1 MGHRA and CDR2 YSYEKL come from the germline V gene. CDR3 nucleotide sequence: TGCGCCAGCAACCAAGAGCCAGCGGGAGGGAGGGAGCAGTACTTC. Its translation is CASNQEPAGGREQYF.

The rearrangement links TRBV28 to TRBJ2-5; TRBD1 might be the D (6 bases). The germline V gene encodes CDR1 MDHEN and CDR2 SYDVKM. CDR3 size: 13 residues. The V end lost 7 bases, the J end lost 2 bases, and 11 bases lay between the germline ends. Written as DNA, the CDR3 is TGTGCCAGCACAGGGGACCTTCAAGAGACCCAGTACTTC. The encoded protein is CASTGDLQETQYF.

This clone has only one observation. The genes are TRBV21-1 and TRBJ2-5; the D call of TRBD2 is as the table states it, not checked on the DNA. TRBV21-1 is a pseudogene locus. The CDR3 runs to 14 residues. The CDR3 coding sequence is TGTGCCAGCAGCAAAATAGCGGGGAGAGAGACCCAGTACTTC. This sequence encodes CASSKIAGRETQYF.

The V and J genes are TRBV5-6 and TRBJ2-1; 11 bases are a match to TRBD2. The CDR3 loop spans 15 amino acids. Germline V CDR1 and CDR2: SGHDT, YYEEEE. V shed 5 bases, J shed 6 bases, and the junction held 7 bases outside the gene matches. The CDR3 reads CASRSTSGDINEQFF. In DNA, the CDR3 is TGTGCCAGCAGGTCGACTAGCGGGGATATCAATGAGCAGTTCTTC. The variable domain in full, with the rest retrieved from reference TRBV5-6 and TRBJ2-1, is DAGVTQSPTHLIKTRGQQVTLRCSPKSGHDTVSWYQQALGQGPQFIFQYYEEEERQRGNFPDRFSGHQFPNYSSELNVNALLLGDSALYLCASRSTSGDINEQFFGPGTRLTVL.

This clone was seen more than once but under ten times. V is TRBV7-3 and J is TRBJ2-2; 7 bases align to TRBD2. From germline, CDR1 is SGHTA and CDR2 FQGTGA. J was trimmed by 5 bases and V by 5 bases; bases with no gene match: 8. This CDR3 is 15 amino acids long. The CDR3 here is CASSQTGGRTGELFF. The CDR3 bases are TGTGCCAGCAGCCAGACGGGGGGTCGGACCGGGGAGCTGTTTTTT.

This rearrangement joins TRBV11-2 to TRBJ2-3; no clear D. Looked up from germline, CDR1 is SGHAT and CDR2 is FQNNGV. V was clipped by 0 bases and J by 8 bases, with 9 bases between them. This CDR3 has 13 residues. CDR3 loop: CASSLETAGTQYF. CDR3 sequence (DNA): TGTGCCAGCAGCTTAGAAACGGCAGGTACGCAGTATTTT.

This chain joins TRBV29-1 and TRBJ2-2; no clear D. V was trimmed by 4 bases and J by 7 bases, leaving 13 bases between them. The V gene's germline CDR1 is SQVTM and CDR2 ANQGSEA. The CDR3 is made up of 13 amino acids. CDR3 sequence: CSVGAVFGGELFF. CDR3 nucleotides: TGCAGCGTTGGGGCAGTATTTGGCGGGGAGCTGTTTTTT.

The CDR3 loop is CAWNSPNYNEQFF. CDR3 DNA: TGTGCCTGGAACTCACCCAACTACAATGAGCAGTTCTTC. The genes are TRBV30 and TRBJ2-1; D call uncertain. Germline V CDR1 and CDR2: GTSNPN, SVGIG (reference sequence). The CDR3 loop spans 13 amino acids. The ends were cut back, 4 bases at V and 3 bases at J, with 10 bases in the middle.

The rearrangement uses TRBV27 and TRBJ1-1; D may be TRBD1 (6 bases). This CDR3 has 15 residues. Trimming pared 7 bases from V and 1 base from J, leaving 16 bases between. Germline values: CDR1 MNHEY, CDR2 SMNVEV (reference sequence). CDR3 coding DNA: TGTGCCAGCATCATAGGTCGGGGGGCGAACACTGAAGCTTTCTTT. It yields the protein CASIIGRGANTEAFF.

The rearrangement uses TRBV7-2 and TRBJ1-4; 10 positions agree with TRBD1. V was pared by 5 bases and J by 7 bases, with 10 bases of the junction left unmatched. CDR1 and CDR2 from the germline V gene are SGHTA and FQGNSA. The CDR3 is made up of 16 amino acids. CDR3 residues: CASSHGTGASGEKLFF. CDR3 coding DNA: TGTGCCAGCAGCCATGGGACAGGGGCGAGCGGTGAAAAACTGTTTTTT.

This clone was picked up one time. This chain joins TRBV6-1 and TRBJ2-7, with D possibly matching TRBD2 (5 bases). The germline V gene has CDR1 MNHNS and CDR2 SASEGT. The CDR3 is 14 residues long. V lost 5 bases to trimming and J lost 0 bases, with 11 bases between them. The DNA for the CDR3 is TGTGCCAGCAGTTCGTTGGGAGCCTCCTACGAGCAGTACTTC. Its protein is CASSSLGASYEQYF.

The CDR3 coding sequence is TGTGCCACTGCGGGCAGCGGGACCTACGAGCAGTACTTC. Its protein is CATAGSGTYEQYF. The rearrangement links TRBV7-2 to TRBJ2-7, with TRBD2 matching over 7 bases. Losses at the gene ends were 10 bases for V and 2 bases for J; bases not matched to a gene: 8. The CDR3 runs 13 residues. Germline V lookup: CDR1 SGHTA, CDR2 FQGNSA. Full variable domain (remainder filled in from reference TRBV7-2 and TRBJ2-7): GAGVSQSPSNKVTEKGKDVELRCDPISGHTALYWYRQSLGQGLEFLIYFQGNSAPDKSGLPSDRFSAERTGGSVSTLTIQRTQQEDSAVYLCATAGSGTYEQYFGPGTRLTVT.

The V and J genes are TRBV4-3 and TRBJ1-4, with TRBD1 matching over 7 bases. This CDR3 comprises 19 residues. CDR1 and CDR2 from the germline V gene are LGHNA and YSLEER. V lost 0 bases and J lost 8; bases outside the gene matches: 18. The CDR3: CASSQDFFDPGQADEKLFF. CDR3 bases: TGCGCCAGCAGCCAAGATTTTTTTGATCCCGGACAGGCGGACGAAAAACTGTTTTTT.

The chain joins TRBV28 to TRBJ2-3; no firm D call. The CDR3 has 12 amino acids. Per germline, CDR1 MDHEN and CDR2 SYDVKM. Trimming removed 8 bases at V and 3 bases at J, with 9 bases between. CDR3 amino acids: CASEKETDTQYF. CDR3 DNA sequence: TGTGCCAGCGAGAAGGAGACAGATACGCAGTATTTT.

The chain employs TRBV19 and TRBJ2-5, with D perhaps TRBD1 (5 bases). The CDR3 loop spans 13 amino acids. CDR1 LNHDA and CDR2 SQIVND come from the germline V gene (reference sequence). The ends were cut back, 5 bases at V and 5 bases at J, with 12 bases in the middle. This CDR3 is CASSWTSGETQYF. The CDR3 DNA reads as TGTGCCAGTAGTTGGACGTCAGGGGAGACCCAGTACTTC.

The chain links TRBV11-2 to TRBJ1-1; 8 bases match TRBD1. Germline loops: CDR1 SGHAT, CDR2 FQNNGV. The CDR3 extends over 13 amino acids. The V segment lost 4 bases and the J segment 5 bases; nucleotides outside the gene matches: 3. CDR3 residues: CASSSRGRTEAFF. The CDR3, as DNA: TGTGCCAGCAGCTCCAGGGGGCGAACTGAAGCTTTCTTT. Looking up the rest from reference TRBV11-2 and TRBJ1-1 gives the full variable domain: EAGVAQSPRYKIIEKRQSVAFWCNPISGHATLYWYQQILGQGPKLLIQFQNNGVVDDSQLPKDRFSAERLKGVDSTLKIQPAKLEDSAVYLCASSSRGRTEAFFGQGTRLTVV.

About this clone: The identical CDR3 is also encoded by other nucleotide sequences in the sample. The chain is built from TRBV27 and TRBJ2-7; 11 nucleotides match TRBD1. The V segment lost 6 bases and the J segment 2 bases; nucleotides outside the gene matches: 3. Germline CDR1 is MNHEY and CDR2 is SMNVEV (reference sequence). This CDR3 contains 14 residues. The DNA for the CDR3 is TGTGCCAGCAGCCCGGGACAGGGGGCCTACGAGCAGTACTTC. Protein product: CASSPGQGAYEQYF.

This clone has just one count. Here the CDR3 reads CASSYSSGQEEQYF. The CDR3 DNA follows: TGTGCCAGCAGTTACTCGTCTGGACAGGAAGAGCAGTACTTC. V is TRBV6-5 and J is TRBJ2-7, with 7 bases identical to TRBD1. V lost 0 bases, J lost 7 bases, and 6 bases stayed unmatched. Germline-derived CDR1 and CDR2 are MNHEY and SVGAGI. This CDR3 contains 14 residues.

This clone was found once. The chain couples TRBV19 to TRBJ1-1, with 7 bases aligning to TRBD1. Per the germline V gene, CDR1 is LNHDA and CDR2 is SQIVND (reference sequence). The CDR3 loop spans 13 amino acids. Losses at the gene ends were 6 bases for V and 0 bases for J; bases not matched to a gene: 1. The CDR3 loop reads CASRTGLNTEAFF. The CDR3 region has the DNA TGTGCCAGTAGGACAGGGTTGAACACTGAAGCTTTCTTT.

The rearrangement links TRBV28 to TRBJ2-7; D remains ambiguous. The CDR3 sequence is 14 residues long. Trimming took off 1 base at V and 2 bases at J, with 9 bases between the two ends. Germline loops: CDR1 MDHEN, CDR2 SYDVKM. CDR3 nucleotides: TGTGCCAGCAGTTTATTAACAGCAACCTACGAGCAGTACTTC. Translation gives CASSLLTATYEQYF.

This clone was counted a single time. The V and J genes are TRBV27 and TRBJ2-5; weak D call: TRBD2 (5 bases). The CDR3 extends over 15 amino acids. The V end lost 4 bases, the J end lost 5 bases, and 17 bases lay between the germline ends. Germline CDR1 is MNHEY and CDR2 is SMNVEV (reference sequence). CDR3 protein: CASSSLGQPGETQYF. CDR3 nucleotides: TGTGCCAGCAGTTCCCTGGGTCAGCCGGGGGAGACCCAGTACTTC.

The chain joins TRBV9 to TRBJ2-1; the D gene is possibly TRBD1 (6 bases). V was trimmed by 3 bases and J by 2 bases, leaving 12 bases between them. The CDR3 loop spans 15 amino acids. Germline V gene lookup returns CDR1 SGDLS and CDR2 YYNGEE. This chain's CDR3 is CASSDDRTAYNEQFF. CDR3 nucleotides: TGTGCCAGCAGCGATGATAGGACAGCCTACAATGAGCAGTTCTTC.

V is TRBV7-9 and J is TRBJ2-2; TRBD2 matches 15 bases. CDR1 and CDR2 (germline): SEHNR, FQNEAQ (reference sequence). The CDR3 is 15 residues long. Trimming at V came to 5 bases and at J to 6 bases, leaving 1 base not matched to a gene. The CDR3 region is CASSRTSGRAGELFF. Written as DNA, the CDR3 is TGTGCCAGCAGCCGGACTAGCGGGAGGGCCGGGGAGCTGTTTTTT.

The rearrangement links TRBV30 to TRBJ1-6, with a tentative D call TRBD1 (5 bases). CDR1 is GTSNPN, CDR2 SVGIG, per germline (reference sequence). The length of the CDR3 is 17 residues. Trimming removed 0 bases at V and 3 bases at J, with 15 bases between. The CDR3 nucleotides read TGTGCCTGGAGTGTAGGGAACCAGGGTTTCTATAATTCACCCCTCCACTTT. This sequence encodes CAWSVGNQGFYNSPLHF.